This record concerns one T cell receptor (beta chain) sequence. Antigen: not known. The J segment lost 5 bases and the V segment lost 0 bases, leaving 12 bases of the junction unmatched. The CDR3 has 18 residues. Germline-derived CDR1 and CDR2 are MGHDK and SYGVNS. These data belong to a study of cytomegalovirus exposure and HLA in healthy donors. Broader study findings: Despite most TCR sequences being rare, some public TCRs occurred in many donors. A list of 150 or so TCR beta chains associated with cytomegalovirus was given.

Primers for the PCR totalled 60 Vbeta and 13 Jbeta. The method was immunoSEQ multiplex PCR; TCRdb's version includes in-frame clones alone and lacks a portion of them. The sample contains more than 130,000 clones, about 79% of which appear only once. The genes are TRBV25-1 and TRBJ2-5; TRBD2 matches 10 bases. The specimen was PBMCs. The sequence came from a male donor in good health and CMV-seronegative. The DNA for the CDR3 is TGTGCCAGCAGTGAATATTTTCCTAGCGGGGGCACCGGGGAGACCCAGTACTTC. Amino acids: CASSEYFPSGGTGETQYF.